This TCR beta chain was captured by sequencing in a study of T cell changes during pregnancy in multiple sclerosis. The CDR3 loop spans 14 amino acids. The germline V gene has CDR1 MDHEN and CDR2 SYDVKM. V lost 8 bases to trimming and J lost 5 bases, with 18 bases between them. Produced via immunoSEQ multiplex PCR; TCRdb's table is partial and in-frame only. Counted here are about 59,000 clones, approximately 91% occurring once; the ten biggest clones make up 1.3%. The sequence was collected from a female donor with multiple sclerosis, enrolled in a pregnancy study. The chain carries TRBV28 and TRBJ1-2, with D unresolved. Here the sequenced sample was peripheral blood, taken in the second trimester of pregnancy. CDR3 in amino acids: CASLRPPPGYGYTF. The CDR3 nucleotides read TGTGCCAGCCTCCGGCCCCCCCCCGGGTATGGCTACACCTTC.